This TCR beta chain derives from a study of shared clonotypes between healthy human individuals. Several immunoSEQ 96-well plates shared each subset's DNA, each plate a replicate. The table came from immunoSEQ multiplex PCR; TCRdb's copy has only in-frame clones and leaves some out. The sample includes a few million clones, around nine tenths of them seen just once. The source of this sequence is a man aged 18 to 30 in good health. The specimen sequenced was naive CD4+ T cells sorted from blood. Subset in this sample: CD45RA+ positively selected.

CDR3 sequence reads: CASSEVAGQETQYF. The CDR3 DNA reads as TGCGCCAGCAGCGAAGTAGCGGGGCAGGAGACCCAGTACTTC. The chain uses TRBV5-1 and TRBJ2-5, with 8 bases matching TRBD2. V gave up 4 bases and J gave up 5 bases; unmatched junction bases: 7. Per the germline V gene, CDR1 is SGHRS and CDR2 is YFSETQ. CDR3 size: 14 residues.